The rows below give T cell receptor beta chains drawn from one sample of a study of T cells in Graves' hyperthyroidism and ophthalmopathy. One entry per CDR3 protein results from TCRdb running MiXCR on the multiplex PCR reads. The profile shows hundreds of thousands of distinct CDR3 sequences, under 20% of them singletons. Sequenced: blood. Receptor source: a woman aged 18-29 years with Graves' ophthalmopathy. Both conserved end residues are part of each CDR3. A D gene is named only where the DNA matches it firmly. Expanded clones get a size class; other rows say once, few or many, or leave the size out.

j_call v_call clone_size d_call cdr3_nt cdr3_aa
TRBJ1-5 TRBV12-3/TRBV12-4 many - TGTGCCAGCAGCCCGACAGGTTTTAGCAATCAGCCCCAGCATTTT CASSPTGFSNQPQHF
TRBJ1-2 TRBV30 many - TGTGCCTGGAGTCCCCTTAGTAGCTATGGCTACACCTTC CAWSPLSSYGYTF
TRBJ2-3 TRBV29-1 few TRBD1 TGCAGCGACCGGGACAGGAGCACAGATACGCAGTATTTT CSDRDRSTDTQYF
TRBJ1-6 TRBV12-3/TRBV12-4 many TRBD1 TGTGCCAGCAGCCCACAGGGGGCTGATTCACCCCTCCACTTT CASSPQGADSPLHF
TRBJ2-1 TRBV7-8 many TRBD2 TGTGCCAGCAGCTTAGCGAAGAGACTAGCATCCAATGAGCAGTTCTTC CASSLAKRLASNEQFF
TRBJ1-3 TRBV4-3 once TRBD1 TGCGCCAGCAGCGCCGACAGGGTATCCTCTGGAAACACCATATATTTT CASSADRVSSGNTIYF
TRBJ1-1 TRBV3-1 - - TGTGCCAGCAGCCAATACGGGGGCGGGAGCACTGAAGCTTCCTTT CASSQYGGGSTEASF
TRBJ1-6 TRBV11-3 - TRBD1 TGTGCCAGCAGCTCCCGCGGACAGGGTAATTCACCCCTCCACTTT CASSSRGQGNSPLHF
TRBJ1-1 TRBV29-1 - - TGCAGCGTTCGGGCCGCCATGAACACTGAAGCTTTCTTT CSVRAAMNTEAFF
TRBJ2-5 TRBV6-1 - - TGTGCCAGCAGTAATAAGGATTTACAGTACTTC CASSNKDLQYF
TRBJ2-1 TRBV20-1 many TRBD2 TGCAGTGCTAGAGATAAGGGACTACGAGAAGCCTACAATGAGCAGTTCTTC CSARDKGLREAYNEQFF
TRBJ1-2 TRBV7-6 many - TGTGCCAGCAGCCCGGCCGGGTTCGGCTACACCTTC CASSPAGFGYTF
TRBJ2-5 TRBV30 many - TGTGCCTGGAGTGTAACCGCTTCGGGGGAGACCCAGTACTTC CAWSVTASGETQYF
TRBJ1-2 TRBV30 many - TGTGCCTGGAGACAGGGTACTAACTATGGCTACACCTTC CAWRQGTNYGYTF
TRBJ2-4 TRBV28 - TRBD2 TGTGCCAGCAGTTCTTTGGCGGGACTAGCGGTAGCCAAAAACATTCAGTACTTC CASSSLAGLAVAKNIQYF
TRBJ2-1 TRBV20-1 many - TGCAGTGCTAGAGATGCCCCCAGTTCCTACAATGAGCAGTTCTTC CSARDAPSSYNEQFF
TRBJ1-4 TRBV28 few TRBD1 TGTGCCAGCAGTCTCCCCCTACAGGGGATATATCCTCGACTGTTTTTT CASSLPLQGIYPRLFF
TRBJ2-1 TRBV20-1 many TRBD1 TGCAGTGCTGGGGACAGCCCAAGCTCCTACAATGAGCAGTTCTTC CSAGDSPSSYNEQFF
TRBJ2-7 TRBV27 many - TGTGCCAGCAGTCCCGATGAGGGGGAGGACGAGCAGTACTTC CASSPDEGEDEQYF
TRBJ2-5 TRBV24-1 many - TGTGCCACCAGTGATTTAGGGGGAGATGAAGAGACCCAGTACTTC CATSDLGGDEETQYF
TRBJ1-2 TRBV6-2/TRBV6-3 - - TGTGCCAGCAGTTTATCCGGGGCAGAGGGCGGGTATGGCTACACCTTC CASSLSGAEGGYGYTF
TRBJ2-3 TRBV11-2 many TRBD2 TGTGCCAGCAGCAGGGGACTAGCGGGGGGTACAGATACGCAGTATTTT CASSRGLAGGTDTQYF
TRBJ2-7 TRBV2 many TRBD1 TGTGCCAGCAGCGGGACAGGGGAATACGAGCAGTACTTC CASSGTGEYEQYF
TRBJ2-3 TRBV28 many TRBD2 TGTGCCAGCAGCCGTAGACTAGCGGGGATTAGCACAGATACGCAGTATTTT CASSRRLAGISTDTQYF
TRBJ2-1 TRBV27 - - TGTGCCAGCAGTTTAAGCGGGTTGAGCAATGAGCAGTTCTTC CASSLSGLSNEQFF
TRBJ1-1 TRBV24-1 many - TGTGCCACCAGGTGGACAGAGAACACTGAAGCTTTCTTT CATRWTENTEAFF
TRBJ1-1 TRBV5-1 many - TGCGCCAGCAGCTTGACGGGCAGGGTGGGGGAAGGGAACACTGAAGCTTTCTTT CASSLTGRVGEGNTEAFF
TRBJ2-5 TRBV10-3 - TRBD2 TGTGCCATCAGCCGGACTAGAGAGACCCAGTACTTC CAISRTRETQYF
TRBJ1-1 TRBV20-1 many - TGCAGTGCTAGCGTCCTGAACACTGAAGCTTTCTTT CSASVLNTEAFF